This T cell receptor beta chain is from a study of blood T cell repertoires in COVID-19 (dated by TCRdb to 2018 to 2020). At the level of the whole study: The collaborator samples originated in the United States, Italy and Spain and spanned the acute and convalescent phases of COVID-19. The material from the prospective study consisted of cDNA or gDNA derived from T cells, B-cell-depleted T cells, or PBMCs. Subjects who had been exposed to COVID-19, were actively infected with it, or had recovered from it provided the deeply sampled blood TCRbeta repertoires that made up the dataset. The repertoires were made available in a free public database intended to serve as a resource for research on the immune response to SARS-CoV-2. The samples were drawn from two sources: the first 160 participants of the ongoing ImmuneRACE study, and over 1,000 subjects contributed by 6 global collaborators. A de-identified subject ID, COVID-19 status, age in years and sex were almost always included in the sample metadata. Where available, HLA class I and class II types were obtained from metadata supplied by the sample provider rather than from assay-based typing. What the research found in general, with its limitations: The quantity of clinical and demographic metadata differed by source and by participant and was supplied without curation.

One collaborating source in Seattle enrolled patients during active infection and followed them longitudinally through the course of disease. The collaborating institutions used their own protocols to collect whole blood in K2EDTA tubes. Collaborator samples were shipped for TCRbeta analysis as frozen whole blood, isolated PBMCs, or DNA extracted from either sample type. V is cut by 10 bases and J by 0 bases, and the space between the germline ends is 12 bases. The germline V gene supplies CDR1 MNHEY and CDR2 SVGAGI. The CDR3 measures 13 amino acids from cysteine to phenylalanine. The kept DNA is CDR3 alone, 39 bases in frame from the first base. Note on this clone: Its antigen is currently not known. No base quality values were provided; no much bigger clone lies one nucleotide off.

TCRbeta CDR3 regions were amplified from genomic DNA by means of the immunoSEQ Assay, a bias-controlled multiplex PCR. Concerning the study's data processing: Nucleated cell counts per sample were estimated from amplification of reference gene primers within the assay. To quantify the absolute abundance of each unique TCRbeta CDR3 rearrangement, sequence reads were collapsed and filtered. For each sample, productive Simpson clonality was calculated as the square root of Simpson's diversity index across productive rearrangements. Here the immuneACCESS table is served through TCRdb, limited to in-frame sequences with V and J called. Missing clones are a known gap in these copies; in checked studies unresolved V genes cover under half, and the rest lacks a known reason. V, J and clone size derive from that table, while D and trimming were established from the DNA sequence. The sample table holds 290,000 or so clones, of which approximately 91% were seen once. 2.2% of the sample is held by the ten biggest clonotypes.

Input material: peripheral blood. This TCR was sampled from a young woman with COVID-19, enrolled during active disease. The chain joins TRBV6-5 to TRBJ1-1, and the D gene may be TRBD1, 6 bases matching. The CDR3 has the sequence CATLRQVNTEAFF. The base sequence is TGTGCCACCCTGAGACAGGTGAACACTGAAGCTTTCTTT.